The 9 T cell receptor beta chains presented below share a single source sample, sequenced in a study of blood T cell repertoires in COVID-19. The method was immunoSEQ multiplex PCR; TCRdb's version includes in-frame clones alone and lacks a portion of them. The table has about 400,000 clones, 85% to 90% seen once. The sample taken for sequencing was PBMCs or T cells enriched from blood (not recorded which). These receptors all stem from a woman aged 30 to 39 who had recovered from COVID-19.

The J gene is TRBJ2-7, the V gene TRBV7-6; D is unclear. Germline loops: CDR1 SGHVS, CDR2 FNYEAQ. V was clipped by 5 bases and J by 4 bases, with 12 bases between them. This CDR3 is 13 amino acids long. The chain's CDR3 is CASSPVRSYEQYF. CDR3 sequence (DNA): TGTGCCAGCAGCCCCGTTAGATCTTACGAGCAGTACTTC.

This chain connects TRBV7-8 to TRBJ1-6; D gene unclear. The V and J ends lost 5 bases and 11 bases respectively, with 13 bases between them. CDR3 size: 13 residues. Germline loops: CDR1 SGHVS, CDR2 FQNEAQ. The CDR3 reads CASSVSRSTPLHF. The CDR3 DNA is TGTGCCAGCAGCGTTTCCCGGTCGACACCCCTCCACTTT.

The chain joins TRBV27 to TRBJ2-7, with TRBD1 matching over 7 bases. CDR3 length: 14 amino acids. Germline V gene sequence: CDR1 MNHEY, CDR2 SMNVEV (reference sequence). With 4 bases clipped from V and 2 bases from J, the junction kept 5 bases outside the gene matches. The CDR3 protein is CASSSTGDTYEQYF. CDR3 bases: TGTGCCAGCAGTTCTACAGGGGACACCTACGAGCAGTACTTC.

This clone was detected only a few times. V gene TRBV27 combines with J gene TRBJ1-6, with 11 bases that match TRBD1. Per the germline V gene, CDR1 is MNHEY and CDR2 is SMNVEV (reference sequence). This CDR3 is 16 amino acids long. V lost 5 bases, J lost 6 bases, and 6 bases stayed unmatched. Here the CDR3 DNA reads TGTGCCAGCAGTACCGGACAGGGGGCCCCTAATTCACCCCTCCACTTT. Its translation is CASSTGQGAPNSPLHF.

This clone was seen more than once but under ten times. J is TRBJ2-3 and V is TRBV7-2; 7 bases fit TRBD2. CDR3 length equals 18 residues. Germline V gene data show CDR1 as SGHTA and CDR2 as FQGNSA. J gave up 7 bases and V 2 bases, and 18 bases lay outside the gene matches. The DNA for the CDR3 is TGTGCCAGCAGCTTATCGATTCGGGTCGGGGGGTCCGCCAATACGCAGTATTTT. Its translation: CASSLSIRVGGSANTQYF.

The DNA of the CDR3 is TGTGCCAGCTTGAAGGGGGCACGCACTGAAGCTTTCTTT. It is translated as CASLKGARTEAFF. This chain joins TRBV7-2 and TRBJ1-1; 7 nucleotides match TRBD1. Germline CDR1 SGHTA, CDR2 FQGNSA. With 8 bases clipped from V and 4 bases from J, the junction kept 7 bases outside the gene matches. The CDR3 extends over 13 amino acids. Looking up the rest from reference TRBV7-2 and TRBJ1-1 gives the full variable domain: GAGVSQSPSNKVTEKGKDVELRCDPISGHTALYWYRQSLGQGLEFLIYFQGNSAPDKSGLPSDRFSAERTGGSVSTLTIQRTQQEDSAVYLCASLKGARTEAFFGQGTRLTVV.

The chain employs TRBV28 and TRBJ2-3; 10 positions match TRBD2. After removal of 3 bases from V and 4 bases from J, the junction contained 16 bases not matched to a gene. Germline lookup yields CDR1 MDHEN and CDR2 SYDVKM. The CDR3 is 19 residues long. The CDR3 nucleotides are TGTGCCAGCAGTTTTGTGCTAGCGGGAGTTGTCACGTCTTCAGATACGCAGTATTTT. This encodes CASSFVLAGVVTSSDTQYF.

CDR3 in amino acids: CAWSVIQEQYF. The DNA for the CDR3 is TGTGCCTGGAGTGTGATACAGGAGCAGTACTTC. The gene calls are TRBV30 and TRBJ2-7; no clear D. The CDR3 extends over 11 amino acids. V was clipped by 0 bases and J by 7 bases, with 7 bases between them. The germline V gene encodes CDR1 GTSNPN and CDR2 SVGIG (reference sequence). Variable domain in full (rest from reference TRBV30 and TRBJ2-7): SQTIHQWPATLVQPVGSPLSLECTVEGTSNPNLYWYRQAAGRGLQLLFYSVGIGQISSEVPQNLSASRPQDRQFILSSKKLLLSDSGFYLCAWSVIQEQYFGPGTRLTVT.

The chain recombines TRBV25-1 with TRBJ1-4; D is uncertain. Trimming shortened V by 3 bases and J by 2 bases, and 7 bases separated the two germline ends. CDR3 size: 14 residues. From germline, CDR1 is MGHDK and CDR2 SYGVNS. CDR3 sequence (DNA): TGTGCCAGCAGTGACTATTTCACTAATGAAAAACTGTTTTTT. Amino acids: CASSDYFTNEKLFF.